Below, 21 T cell receptor beta chains from the same sample are listed, as sequenced in a study of blood T cell repertoires in COVID-19. Sequencing was performed with immunoSEQ multiplex PCR; in TCRdb, only in-frame clones are kept and a portion is missing. This sample has fewer than 500,000 clones, with approximately 90% found just once. The specimen sequenced was PBMCs or T cells enriched from blood (not recorded which). All receptors derive from a woman aged 18-29 years with acute COVID-19.

V usage is TRBV29-1 and J usage is TRBJ2-1; 8 positions match TRBD1. The V segment lost 2 bases and the J segment 4 bases; nucleotides outside the gene matches: 7. The CDR3 extends over 15 amino acids. CDR1 SQVTM and CDR2 ANQGSEA come from the germline V gene. The CDR3 bases are TGCAGCGTTGAATGGGACAGGAGGGGGTACAATGAGCAGTTCTTC. Translation: CSVEWDRRGYNEQFF.

This clone was seen once. The chain is built from TRBV28 and TRBJ2-1, with TRBD2 identical over 14 bases. Germline CDR1 reads MDHEN; CDR2 reads SYDVKM. The CDR3 is made up of 20 amino acids. Trimming cost V 5 bases and J 0 bases; bases outside gene matches: 12. CDR3 sequence: CASSPMGLAGESSSYNEQFF. Here the CDR3 DNA reads TGTGCCAGCAGTCCGATGGGACTAGCGGGGGAATCAAGCTCCTACAATGAGCAGTTCTTC.

The chain links TRBV7-9 to TRBJ1-4, with 9 positions matching TRBD1. The V gene end was trimmed by 4 bases and the J gene end by 13 bases; junction bases not matched to a gene: 16. The CDR3 covers 16 residues. Per the germline V gene, CDR1 is SEHNR and CDR2 is FQNEAQ (reference sequence). CDR3 sequence (DNA): TGTGCCAGCAGCTCAAGACAGGGGGTGTCTTATTACGGACTGTTTTTT. Amino acids: CASSSRQGVSYYGLFF.

The rearrangement uses TRBV12-3 or TRBV12-4 and TRBJ2-3; the D gene is possibly TRBD2 (6 bases). The CDR3 is 13 residues long. The ends were cut back, 1 base at V and 13 bases at J, with 15 bases in the middle. CDR3 region: CASSLDRDSQKYF. The CDR3 nucleotides read TGTGCCAGCAGTTTAGATCGGGACTCACAGAAGTATTTT.

The chain links TRBV5-1 to TRBJ2-7; D not resolved. V lost 0 bases and J 2 bases, leaving 9 bases between the germline ends. The CDR3 is 14 residues long. Germline V gene lookup returns CDR1 SGHRS and CDR2 YFSETQ. CDR3 in amino acids: CASSLAAGAYEQYF. The CDR3 bases are TGCGCCAGCAGCTTGGCCGCCGGAGCCTACGAGCAGTACTTC.

The chain combines TRBV6-5 with TRBJ2-1; 7 positions agree with TRBD1. The CDR3 runs 15 residues. V lost 6 bases, J lost 6 bases, and 11 bases stayed unmatched. CDR1 and CDR2 (germline): MNHEY, SVGAGI. The CDR3, as DNA: TGTGCCAGCAGCTCTGACAGGGTGAGAGCCAATGAGCAGTTCTTC. Protein product: CASSSDRVRANEQFF.

As concerns this clone: This is likely a read error, given that the CDR3 carries no conserved phenylalanine or tryptophan at its end. Because the CDR3's place on the DNA is in doubt, the DNA is left out and the CDR3 is given as listed by TCRdb. The chain employs TRBV27 and TRBJ2-7; whether TRBD2, the table's D call, matches the DNA was not checked. From its first to its last residue, the CDR3 has 13 amino acids. The germline V gene encodes CDR1 MNHEY and CDR2 SMNVEV (reference sequence). The CDR3 spells CASSFGSGSPKMI.

This chain uses TRBV7-9 with TRBJ2-3, with 8 bases aligning to TRBD2. Germline assignment: CDR1 SEHNR and CDR2 FQNEAQ (reference sequence). The V and J ends lost 5 bases and 0 bases, in that order; junction bases with no gene match: 7. This CDR3 spans 16 amino acids. Here the CDR3 reads CASSPGTSLSTDTQYF. CDR3 nucleotide sequence: TGTGCCAGCAGCCCCGGGACTAGTCTTAGCACAGATACGCAGTATTTT.

This chain uses TRBV9 with TRBJ2-7; D is perhaps TRBD2 (6 bases). Germline CDR1 is SGDLS and CDR2 is YYNGEE. CDR3 length: 17 amino acids. The V gene lost 0 bases and the J gene lost 5 bases, with 21 bases spanning the gap. CDR3 sequence reads: CASSVDLFTGGLNEQYF. The CDR3 DNA reads as TGTGCCAGCAGCGTAGATCTCTTCACCGGGGGATTAAACGAGCAGTACTTC.

V is TRBV28 and J is TRBJ1-5; tentatively, D is TRBD1 (6 bases). The CDR3 sequence is 16 residues long. Between the trimmed V and J ends, which lost 5 bases and 1 base, there was a span of 15 bases. Germline values: CDR1 MDHEN, CDR2 SYDVKM. CDR3: CASSKQGNRSNQPQHF. As DNA, the CDR3 is TGTGCCAGCAGTAAACAGGGAAATAGGAGCAATCAGCCCCAGCATTTT.

The chain joins TRBV25-1 to TRBJ2-5, with D unresolved. The CDR3 loop spans 13 amino acids. Germline V gene sequence: CDR1 MGHDK, CDR2 SYGVNS. V lost 4 bases to trimming and J lost 4 bases, with 10 bases between them. The CDR3 here is CASSAAAPETQYF. In DNA form, the CDR3 reads TGTGCCAGCAGTGCGGCAGCGCCAGAGACCCAGTACTTC.

The chain links TRBV27 to TRBJ1-5; D may be TRBD1 (5 bases). Germline CDR1 is MNHEY and CDR2 is SMNVEV (reference sequence). The V and J ends lost 6 bases and 5 bases respectively, with 8 bases between them. There are 12 residues in the CDR3. The CDR3 DNA reads as TGTGCCAGCAGAACACAGGATCAGCCCCAGCATTTT. Protein product: CASRTQDQPQHF.

This chain joins TRBV6-5 and TRBJ2-5; possible D gene TRBD1, 6 bases. CDR1 and CDR2 from the germline V gene are MNHEY and SVGAGI. Trimming shortened V by 6 bases and J by 5 bases, and 13 bases separated the two germline ends. This CDR3 has 13 amino acids. The CDR3 DNA reads as TGTGCCAGCAGAGCCAGGGGAACGGAGACCCAGTACTTC. This encodes CASRARGTETQYF.

This clone appeared a few times. The chain carries TRBV18 and TRBJ1-6; no definite D call. CDR3 length: 16 amino acids. Germline V lookup: CDR1 KGHSH, CDR2 LQKENI. The germline V and J ends were trimmed by 2 bases and 0 bases, with 8 bases remaining between them. The CDR3 nucleotides read TGTGCCAGCTCACCAACAGTGAGCTCCTATAATTCACCCCTCCACTTT. It codes for CASSPTVSSYNSPLHF.

The chain carries TRBV5-1 and TRBJ1-4; TRBD1 is a possible D gene (5 bases). The CDR3 extends over 15 amino acids. V was clipped by 7 bases and J by 0 bases, with 13 bases between them. CDR1 and CDR2 (germline): SGHRS, YFSETQ. Here the CDR3 DNA reads TGCGCCAGCGGGGGGGACGGAACAACTAATGAAAAACTGTTTTTT. Translating it yields CASGGDGTTNEKLFF.

Of note for this clone: The identical CDR3 is also encoded by other nucleotide sequences in the sample. The chain combines TRBV3-1 (or the pseudogene TRBV3-2) with TRBJ1-5; D gene uncertain. Looked up from germline, CDR1 is LGHDT and CDR2 is YNNKEL (reference sequence). V was cut by 4 bases and J by 2 bases, with 3 bases left in between. This CDR3 is 12 amino acids long. CDR3 in amino acids: CASSPGNQPQHF. In nucleotides, the CDR3 is TGTGCCAGCAGCCCCGGCAATCAGCCCCAGCATTTT.

The chain combines TRBV27 with TRBJ1-1, with D perhaps matching TRBD1 (5 bases). Germline V CDR1 and CDR2: MNHEY, SMNVEV (reference sequence). Between the trimmed V and J ends, which lost 3 bases and 8 bases, there was a span of 16 bases. This CDR3 has 14 residues. CDR3 DNA sequence: TGTGCCAGCAGTTTCTTGGGGCGAGGATTCGAAGCTTTCTTT. This gives the protein CASSFLGRGFEAFF.

The rearrangement uses TRBV7-2 and TRBJ2-1, with a possible D match to TRBD2 (6 bases). Trimming removed 3 bases at V and 1 base at J, with 13 bases between. CDR1 is SGHTA and CDR2 is FQGNSA in the germline V gene. This CDR3 comprises 16 residues. CDR3 nucleotides: TGTGCCAGCAGCTTGGGTCCAGGGAGGTCCTACAATGAGCAGTTCTTC. It encodes CASSLGPGRSYNEQFF.

Worth noting for this clone: At one of its ends the junction is not consistent with the germline gene, which may arise from a read error. The DNA for the CDR3 is TGTGCCAGCAACCTCGAGGGAAAACTGGGCTTC. Amino acids: CASNLEGKLGF. V gene TRBV2 combines with J gene TRBJ2-7; D is perhaps TRBD2 (5 bases). This CDR3 is 11 amino acids long. From germline, CDR1 is SNHLY and CDR2 FYNNEI.

This sequence joins TRBV10-3 and TRBJ1-2; no reliable D call. Trimming removed 8 bases from V and 2 bases from J, with 12 bases in between. The CDR3 sequence is 13 residues long. CDR1 is ENHRY and CDR2 is SYGVKD in the germline V gene. The CDR3: CAIGGGSNYGYTF. The CDR3 DNA reads as TGTGCCATCGGAGGAGGGTCGAACTATGGCTACACCTTC.

The V call is TRBV6-4, the J call TRBJ2-3, with 7 bases matching TRBD2. Germline V gene lookup returns CDR1 MRHNA and CDR2 SNTAGT. CDR3 size: 14 residues. Trimming at V came to 4 bases and at J to 6 bases, leaving 7 bases not matched to a gene. The chain's CDR3 is CASSVGGGGDTQYF. The DNA of the CDR3 is TGTGCCAGCAGTGTAGGCGGGGGAGGCGATACGCAGTATTTT.